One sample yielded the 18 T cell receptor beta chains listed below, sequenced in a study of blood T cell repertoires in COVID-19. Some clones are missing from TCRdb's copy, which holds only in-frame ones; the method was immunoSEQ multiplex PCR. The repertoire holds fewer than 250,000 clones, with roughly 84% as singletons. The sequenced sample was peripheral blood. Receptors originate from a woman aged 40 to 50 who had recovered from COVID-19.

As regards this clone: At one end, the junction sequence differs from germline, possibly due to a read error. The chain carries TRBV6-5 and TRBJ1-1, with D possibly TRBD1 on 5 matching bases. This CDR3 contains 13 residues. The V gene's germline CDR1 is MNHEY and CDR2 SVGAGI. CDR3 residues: CASSYRGQPDAFF. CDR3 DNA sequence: TGTGCCAGCAGTTACAGAGGACAACCTGATGCTTTCTTT.

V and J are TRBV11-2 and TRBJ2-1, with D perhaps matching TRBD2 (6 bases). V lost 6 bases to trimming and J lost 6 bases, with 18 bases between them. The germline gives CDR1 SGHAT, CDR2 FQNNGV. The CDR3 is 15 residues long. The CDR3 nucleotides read TGTGCCAGCAGTCAATCCCAGGGACTCTTCAATGAGCAGTTCTTC. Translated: CASSQSQGLFNEQFF.

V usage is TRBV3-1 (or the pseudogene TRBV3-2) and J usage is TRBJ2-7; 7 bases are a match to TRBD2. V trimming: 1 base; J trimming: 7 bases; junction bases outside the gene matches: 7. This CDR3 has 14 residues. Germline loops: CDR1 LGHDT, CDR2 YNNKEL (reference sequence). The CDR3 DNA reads TGTGCCAGCAGCCAAGGGAGCGGGGCCCGGGAGCAGTACTTC. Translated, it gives CASSQGSGAREQYF.

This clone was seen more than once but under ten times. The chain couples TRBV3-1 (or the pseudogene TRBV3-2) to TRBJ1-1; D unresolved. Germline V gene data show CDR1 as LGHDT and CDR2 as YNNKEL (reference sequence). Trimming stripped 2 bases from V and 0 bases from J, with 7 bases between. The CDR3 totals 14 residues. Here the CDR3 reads CASSQHQLNTEAFF. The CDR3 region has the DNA TGTGCCAGCAGCCAACACCAGTTGAACACTGAAGCTTTCTTT.

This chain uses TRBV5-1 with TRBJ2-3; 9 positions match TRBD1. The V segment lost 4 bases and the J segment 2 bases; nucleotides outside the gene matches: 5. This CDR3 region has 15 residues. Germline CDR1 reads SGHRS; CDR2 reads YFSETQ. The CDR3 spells CASSTGQGYTDTQYF. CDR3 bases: TGCGCCAGCAGCACGGGACAGGGTTACACAGATACGCAGTATTTT.

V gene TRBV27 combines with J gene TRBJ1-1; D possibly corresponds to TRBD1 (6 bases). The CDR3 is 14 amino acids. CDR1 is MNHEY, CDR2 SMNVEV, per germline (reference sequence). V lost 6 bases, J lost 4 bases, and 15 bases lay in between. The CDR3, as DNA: TGTGCCAGCAGGCAGACAGGAGGAATCACTGAAGCTTTCTTT. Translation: CASRQTGGITEAFF.

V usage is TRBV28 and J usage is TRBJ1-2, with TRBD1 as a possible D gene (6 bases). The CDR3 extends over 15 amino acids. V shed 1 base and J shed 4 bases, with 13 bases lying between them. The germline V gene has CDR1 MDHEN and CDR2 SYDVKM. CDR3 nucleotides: TGTGCCAGCAGTTTATCGCAGGGGAGTATCTATGGCTACACCTTC. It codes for CASSLSQGSIYGYTF.

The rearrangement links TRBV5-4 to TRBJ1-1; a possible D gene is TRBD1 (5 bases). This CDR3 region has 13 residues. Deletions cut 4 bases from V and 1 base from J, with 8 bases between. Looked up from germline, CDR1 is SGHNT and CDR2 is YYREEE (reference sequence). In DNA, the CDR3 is TGTGCCAGCAGCATAGACAGGAACACTGAAGCTTTCTTT. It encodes CASSIDRNTEAFF.

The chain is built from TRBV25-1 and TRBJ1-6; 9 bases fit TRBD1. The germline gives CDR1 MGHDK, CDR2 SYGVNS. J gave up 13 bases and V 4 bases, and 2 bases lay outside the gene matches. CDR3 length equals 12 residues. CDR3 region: CASSGDRAPLHF. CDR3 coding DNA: TGTGCCAGCAGTGGGGACAGGGCCCCCCTCCACTTT.

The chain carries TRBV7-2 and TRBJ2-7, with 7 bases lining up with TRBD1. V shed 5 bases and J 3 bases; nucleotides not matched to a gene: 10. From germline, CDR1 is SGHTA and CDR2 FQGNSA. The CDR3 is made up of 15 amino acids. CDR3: CASSALPQGVYEQYF. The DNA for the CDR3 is TGTGCCAGCAGCGCCCTTCCTCAGGGGGTCTACGAGCAGTACTTC.

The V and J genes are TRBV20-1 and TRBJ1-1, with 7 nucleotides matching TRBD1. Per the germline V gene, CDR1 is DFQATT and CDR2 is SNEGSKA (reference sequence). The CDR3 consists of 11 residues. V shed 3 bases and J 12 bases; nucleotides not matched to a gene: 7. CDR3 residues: CSASLGQVSFF. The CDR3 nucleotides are TGCAGTGCTAGCCTCGGACAGGTTTCTTTCTTT.

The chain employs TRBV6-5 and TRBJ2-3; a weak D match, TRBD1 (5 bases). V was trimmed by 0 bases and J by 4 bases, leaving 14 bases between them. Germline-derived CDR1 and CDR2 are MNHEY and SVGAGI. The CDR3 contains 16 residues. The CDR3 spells CASSYSGPGSADTQYF. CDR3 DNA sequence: TGTGCCAGCAGTTACTCTGGGCCAGGGTCCGCAGATACGCAGTATTTT.

The CDR3 reads CASSLVSLDPNYEQYF. The CDR3 DNA sequence: TGCGCCAGCAGCTTGGTTTCACTAGACCCTAACTACGAGCAGTACTTC. The chain has TRBV5-1 and TRBJ2-7, with a possible D match to TRBD2 (5 bases). V lost 0 bases and J 3 bases, leaving 16 bases between the germline ends. Germline loops: CDR1 SGHRS, CDR2 YFSETQ. The CDR3 length is 16 residues.

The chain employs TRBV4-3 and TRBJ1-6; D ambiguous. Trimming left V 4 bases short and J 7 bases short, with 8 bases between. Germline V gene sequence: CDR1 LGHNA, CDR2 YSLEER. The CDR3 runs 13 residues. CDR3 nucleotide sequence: TGCGCCAGCAGCCGAGGGCCGAATTCACCCCTCCACTTT. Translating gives CASSRGPNSPLHF.

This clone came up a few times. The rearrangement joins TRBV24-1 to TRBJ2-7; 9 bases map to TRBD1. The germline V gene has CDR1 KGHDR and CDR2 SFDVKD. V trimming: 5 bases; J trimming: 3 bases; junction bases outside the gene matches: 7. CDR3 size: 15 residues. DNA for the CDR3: TGTGCCACCAGTGCTCGGGACAGGGAGGTCTACGAGCAGTACTTC. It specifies CATSARDREVYEQYF.

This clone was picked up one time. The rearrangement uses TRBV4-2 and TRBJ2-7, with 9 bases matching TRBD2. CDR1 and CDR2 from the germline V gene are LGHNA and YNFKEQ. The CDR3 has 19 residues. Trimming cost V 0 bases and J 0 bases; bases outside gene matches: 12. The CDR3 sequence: CASSQDGVSSGISSYEQYF. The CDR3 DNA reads TGTGCCAGCAGCCAAGATGGCGTTTCTAGCGGGATCAGCTCCTACGAGCAGTACTTC.

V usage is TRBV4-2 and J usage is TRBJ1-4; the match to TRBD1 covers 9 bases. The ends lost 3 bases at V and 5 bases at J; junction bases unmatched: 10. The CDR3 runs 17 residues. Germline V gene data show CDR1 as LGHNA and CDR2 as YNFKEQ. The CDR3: CASSQETGTGINEKLFF. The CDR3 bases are TGTGCCAGCAGCCAGGAAACCGGGACAGGGATAAATGAAAAACTGTTTTTT.

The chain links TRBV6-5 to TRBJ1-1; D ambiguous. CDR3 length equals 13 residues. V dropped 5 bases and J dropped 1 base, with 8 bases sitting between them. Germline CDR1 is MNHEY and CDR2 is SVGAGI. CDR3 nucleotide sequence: TGTGCCAGCAGTACACAGCAGAACACTGAAGCTTTCTTT. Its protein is CASSTQQNTEAFF.